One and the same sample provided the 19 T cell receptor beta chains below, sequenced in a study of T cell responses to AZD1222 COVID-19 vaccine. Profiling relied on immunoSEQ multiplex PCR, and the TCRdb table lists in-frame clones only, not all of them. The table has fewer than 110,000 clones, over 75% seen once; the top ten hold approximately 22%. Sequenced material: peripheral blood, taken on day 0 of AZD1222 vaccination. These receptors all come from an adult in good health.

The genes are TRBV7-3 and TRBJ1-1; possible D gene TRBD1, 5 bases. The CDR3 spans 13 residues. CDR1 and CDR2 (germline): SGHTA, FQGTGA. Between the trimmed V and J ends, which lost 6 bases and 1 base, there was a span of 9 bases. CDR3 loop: CASSSTGNTEAFF. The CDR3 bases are TGTGCCAGCAGTTCAACAGGGAACACTGAAGCTTTCTTT.

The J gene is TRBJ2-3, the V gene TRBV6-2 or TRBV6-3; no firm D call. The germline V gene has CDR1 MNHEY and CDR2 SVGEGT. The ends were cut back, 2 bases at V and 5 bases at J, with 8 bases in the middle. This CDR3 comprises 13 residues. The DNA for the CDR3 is TGTGCCAGCAGTTACCCCGGAATAGATACGCAGTATTTT. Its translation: CASSYPGIDTQYF.

The CDR3 sequence: CASSLRDTRVVGTEAFF. CDR3 DNA sequence: TGCGCCAGCAGCTTGAGGGACACTCGAGTCGTGGGCACTGAAGCTTTCTTT. The rearrangement joins TRBV5-1 to TRBJ1-1, with D possibly TRBD1 on 6 matching bases. This CDR3 region has 17 residues. Germline CDR1 is SGHRS and CDR2 is YFSETQ. V was pared by 1 base and J by 4 bases, with 20 bases between.

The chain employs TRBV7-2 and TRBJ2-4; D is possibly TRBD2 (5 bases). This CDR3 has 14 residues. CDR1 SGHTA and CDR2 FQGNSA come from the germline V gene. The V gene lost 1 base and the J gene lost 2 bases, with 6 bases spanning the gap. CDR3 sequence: CASSLGGTKNIQYF. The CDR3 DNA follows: TGTGCCAGCAGCTTAGGAGGGACCAAAAACATTCAGTACTTC.

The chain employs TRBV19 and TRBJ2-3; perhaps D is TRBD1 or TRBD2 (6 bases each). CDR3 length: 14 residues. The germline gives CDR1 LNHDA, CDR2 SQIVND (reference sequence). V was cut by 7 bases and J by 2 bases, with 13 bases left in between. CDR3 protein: CASTWRGHTDTQYF. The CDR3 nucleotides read TGTGCCAGTACCTGGCGGGGACACACAGATACGCAGTATTTT.

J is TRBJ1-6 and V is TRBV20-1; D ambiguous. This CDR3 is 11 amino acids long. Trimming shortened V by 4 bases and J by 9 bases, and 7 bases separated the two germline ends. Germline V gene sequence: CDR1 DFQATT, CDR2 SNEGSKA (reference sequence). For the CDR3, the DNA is TGCAGTGCTAAAGGACTTTCACCCCTCCACTTT. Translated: CSAKGLSPLHF.

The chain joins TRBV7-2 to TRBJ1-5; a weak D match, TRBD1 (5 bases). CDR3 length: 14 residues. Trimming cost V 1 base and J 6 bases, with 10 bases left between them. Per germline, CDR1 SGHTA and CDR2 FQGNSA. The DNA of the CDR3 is TGTGCCAGCAGCTTAGGGGACCGGAGTCAGCCCCAGCATTTT. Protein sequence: CASSLGDRSQPQHF.

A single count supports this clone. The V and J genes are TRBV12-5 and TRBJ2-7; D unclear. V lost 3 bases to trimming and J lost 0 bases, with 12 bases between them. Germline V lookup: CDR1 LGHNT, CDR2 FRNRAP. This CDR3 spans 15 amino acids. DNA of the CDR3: TGTGCTAGTGGTTTATTGAGGCGGACCTCCTACGAGCAGTACTTC. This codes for CASGLLRRTSYEQYF.

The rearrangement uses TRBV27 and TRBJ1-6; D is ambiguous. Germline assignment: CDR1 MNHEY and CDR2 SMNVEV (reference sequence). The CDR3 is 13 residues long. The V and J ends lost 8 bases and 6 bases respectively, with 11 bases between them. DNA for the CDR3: TGTGCCAGCGGCGGTATTATTAATTCACCCCTCCACTTT. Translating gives CASGGIINSPLHF.

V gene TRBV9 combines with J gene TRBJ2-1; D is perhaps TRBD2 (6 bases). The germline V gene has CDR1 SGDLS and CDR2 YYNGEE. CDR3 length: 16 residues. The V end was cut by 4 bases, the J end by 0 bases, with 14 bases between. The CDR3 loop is CASSNRPGDSYNEQFF. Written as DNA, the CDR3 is TGTGCCAGCAGCAATAGACCGGGAGACTCCTACAATGAGCAGTTCTTC.

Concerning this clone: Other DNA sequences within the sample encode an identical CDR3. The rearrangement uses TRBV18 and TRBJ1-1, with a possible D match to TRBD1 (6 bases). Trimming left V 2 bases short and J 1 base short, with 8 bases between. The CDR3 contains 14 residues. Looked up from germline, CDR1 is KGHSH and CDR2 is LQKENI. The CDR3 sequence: CASSPETGNTEAFF. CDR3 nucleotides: TGTGCCAGCTCACCAGAGACAGGGAACACTGAAGCTTTCTTT.

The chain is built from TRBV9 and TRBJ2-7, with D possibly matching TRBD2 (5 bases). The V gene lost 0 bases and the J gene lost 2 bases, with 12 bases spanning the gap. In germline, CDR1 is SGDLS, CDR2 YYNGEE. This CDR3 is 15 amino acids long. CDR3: CASSVGAGGPYEQYF. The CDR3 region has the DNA TGTGCCAGCAGCGTAGGTGCCGGAGGCCCCTACGAGCAGTACTTC.

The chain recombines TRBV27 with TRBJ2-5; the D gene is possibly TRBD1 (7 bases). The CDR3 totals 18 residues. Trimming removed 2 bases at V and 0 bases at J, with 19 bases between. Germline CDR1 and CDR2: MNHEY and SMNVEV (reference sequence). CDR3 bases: TGTGCCAGCAGTTTACGAAGACGGCGGGACAGCAACCAAGAGACCCAGTACTTC. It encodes CASSLRRRRDSNQETQYF.

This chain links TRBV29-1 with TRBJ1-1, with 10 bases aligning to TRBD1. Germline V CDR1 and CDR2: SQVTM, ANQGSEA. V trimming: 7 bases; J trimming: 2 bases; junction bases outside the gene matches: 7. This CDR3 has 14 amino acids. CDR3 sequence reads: CSAKDRGPNTEAFF. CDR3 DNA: TGCAGCGCTAAAGACAGGGGGCCAAACACTGAAGCTTTCTTT.

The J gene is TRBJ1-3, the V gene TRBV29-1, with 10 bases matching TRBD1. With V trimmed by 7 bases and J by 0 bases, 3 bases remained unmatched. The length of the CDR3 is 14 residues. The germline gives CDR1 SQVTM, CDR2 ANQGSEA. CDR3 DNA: TGCAGCGCGGGGGACAGGGGCTCTGGAAACACCATATATTTT. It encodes CSAGDRGSGNTIYF.

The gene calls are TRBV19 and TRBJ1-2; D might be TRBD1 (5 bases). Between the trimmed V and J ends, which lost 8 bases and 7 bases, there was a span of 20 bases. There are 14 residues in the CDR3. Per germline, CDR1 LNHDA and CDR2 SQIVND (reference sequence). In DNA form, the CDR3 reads TGTGCCAGTTCGGACACAAACTACCCCTTTGGCTACACCTTC. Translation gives CASSDTNYPFGYTF.

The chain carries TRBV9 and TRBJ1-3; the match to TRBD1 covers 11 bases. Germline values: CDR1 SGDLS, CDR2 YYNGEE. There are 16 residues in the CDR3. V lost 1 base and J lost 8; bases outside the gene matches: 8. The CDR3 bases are TGTGCCAGCAGCGTATTCGGACAGGGGGCAGGAGACACCATATATTTT. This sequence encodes CASSVFGQGAGDTIYF.

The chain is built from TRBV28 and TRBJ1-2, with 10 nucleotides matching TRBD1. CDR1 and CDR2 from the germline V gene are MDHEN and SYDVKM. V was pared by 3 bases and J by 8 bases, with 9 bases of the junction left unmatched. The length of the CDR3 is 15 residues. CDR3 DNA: TGTGCCAGCAGTTTTACCGGGACAGGGGTGTCGGGCTACACCTTC. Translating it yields CASSFTGTGVSGYTF.

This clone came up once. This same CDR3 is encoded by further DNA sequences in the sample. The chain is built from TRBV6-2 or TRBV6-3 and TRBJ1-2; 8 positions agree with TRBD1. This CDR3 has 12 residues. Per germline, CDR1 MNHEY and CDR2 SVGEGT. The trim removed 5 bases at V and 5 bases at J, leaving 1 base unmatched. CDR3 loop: CASSQGAYGYTF. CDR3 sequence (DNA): TGTGCCAGCAGTCAGGGGGCTTATGGCTACACCTTC.